This paragraph reports one T cell receptor (beta chain). Antigen: not known. This record comes from a study of T cell responses to AZD1222 COVID-19 vaccine. Whole-study findings and limits: Close to half of spike-specific TCRs reportedly recognize unmutated variant regions. Researchers report vaccine-associated CD4 TCRs spanning spike, with dominance at 160-218 and 743-854.

Sequenced by immunoSEQ multiplex PCR; TCRdb stores in-frame clones only, minus some. Here the sample spans 150,000 or so clones, about 89% being singletons. V shed 0 bases and J shed 1 base, with 9 bases lying between them. CDR1 and CDR2 (germline): SGHRS, YFSETQ. CDR3 length: 15 residues. This chain links TRBV5-1 with TRBJ2-3, with D possibly matching TRBD2 (6 bases). The clonotype was recovered from an adult in good health. The sample here was peripheral blood, taken on day 0 of AZD1222 vaccination. The CDR3 loop is CASSLAASGTDTQYF. CDR3 DNA: TGCGCCAGCAGCTTGGCCGCTAGCGGCACAGATACGCAGTATTTT.